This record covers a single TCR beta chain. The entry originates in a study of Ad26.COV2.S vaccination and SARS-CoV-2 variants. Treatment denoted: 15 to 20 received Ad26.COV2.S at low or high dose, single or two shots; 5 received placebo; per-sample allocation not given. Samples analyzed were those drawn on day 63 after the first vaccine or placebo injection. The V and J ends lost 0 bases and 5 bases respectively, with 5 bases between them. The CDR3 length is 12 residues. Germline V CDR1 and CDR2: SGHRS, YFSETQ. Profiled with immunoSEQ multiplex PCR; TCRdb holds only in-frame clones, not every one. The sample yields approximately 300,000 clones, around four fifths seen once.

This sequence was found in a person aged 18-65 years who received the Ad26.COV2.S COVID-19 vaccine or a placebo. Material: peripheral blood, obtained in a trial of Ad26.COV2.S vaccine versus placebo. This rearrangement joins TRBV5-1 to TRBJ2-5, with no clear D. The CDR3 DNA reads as TGCGCCAGCAGCTTGGCTATGGAGACCCAGTACTTC. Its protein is CASSLAMETQYF.